The 6 T cell receptor beta chains given below trace back to one sample, sequenced in a study of OX40 agonist ivuxolimab in advanced cancers. Repertoires were generated with immunoSEQ multiplex PCR, while TCRdb's copy carries only in-frame clones and drops some. Among about 76,000 clones listed, 85% to 90% were seen once. The specimen was CD4+ or CD8+ T cells sorted from blood, collected in a trial of the OX40 agonist ivuxolimab. These receptors all come from an adult with an advanced solid tumor such as melanoma, head and neck, liver or kidney cancer.

This clone was detected only once. The chain couples TRBV4-2 to TRBJ1-4; D call uncertain. This CDR3 region has 15 residues. Germline V gene data show CDR1 as LGHNA and CDR2 as YNFKEQ. V dropped 0 bases and J dropped 8 bases, with 13 bases sitting between them. CDR3 nucleotide sequence: TGTGCCAGCAGCCAAGACAGCGGAGGAAGGGAAAAACTGTTTTTT. It encodes CASSQDSGGREKLFF.

This clone was seen a single time. This chain links TRBV9 with TRBJ1-1, with D possibly being TRBD1 (5 bases). CDR1 and CDR2 (germline): SGDLS, YYNGEE. The CDR3 consists of 15 residues. Trimming stripped 5 bases from V and 1 base from J, with 15 bases between. CDR3 sequence (DNA): TGTGCCAGCAGTGGTACGGGACGGACGAACACTGAAGCTTTCTTT. Its translation: CASSGTGRTNTEAFF.

The CDR3 DNA sequence: TGCGCCAGCGGGGAAGAGACGGTGAACACTGAAGCTTTCTTT. As protein: CASGEETVNTEAFF. The chain employs TRBV5-1 and TRBJ1-1; no clear D gene. This CDR3 is built from 14 residues. In germline, CDR1 is SGHRS, CDR2 YFSETQ. Between the trimmed V and J ends, which lost 7 bases and 0 bases, there was a span of 13 bases.

V and J are TRBV25-1 and TRBJ2-1; D not resolved. Per the germline V gene, CDR1 is MGHDK and CDR2 is SYGVNS. The CDR3 consists of 10 residues. Trimming shortened V by 6 bases and J by 7 bases, and 4 bases separated the two germline ends. In nucleotides, the CDR3 is TGTGCCAGCAGGTTGAATGAGCAGTTCTTC. This encodes CASRLNEQFF.

CDR3: CASSWTDEKLFF. The CDR3 coding sequence is TGTGCCAGCAGCTGGACAGATGAAAAACTGTTTTTT. The chain uses TRBV7-9 and TRBJ1-4; D may be TRBD1 (6 bases). The CDR3 is 12 amino acids. Germline V lookup: CDR1 SEHNR, CDR2 FQNEAQ (reference sequence). V lost 4 bases to trimming and J lost 6 bases, with 6 bases between them.

This chain joins TRBV6-5 and TRBJ2-5; 10 nucleotides agree with TRBD2. The ends lost 7 bases at V and 7 bases at J; junction bases unmatched: 12. This CDR3 spans 15 amino acids. The germline V gene has CDR1 MNHEY and CDR2 SVGAGI. The CDR3 reads CASILEASGGATQYF. The CDR3, as DNA: TGTGCCAGCATCCTGGAGGCTAGCGGGGGCGCGACCCAGTACTTC.